The 8 T cell receptor beta chains listed next were all sequenced from one sample in a study of blood T cell repertoires in COVID-19. This table comes from immunoSEQ multiplex PCR, and its TCRdb copy is limited to in-frame clones, with some not included. The sample has some 190,000 clones; around 79% are singletons. The sample was peripheral blood. The receptors originated from a woman in her forties or fifties with acute or convalescent COVID-19.

The rearrangement uses TRBV24-1 and TRBJ2-2; 8 nucleotides match TRBD2. The germline gives CDR1 KGHDR, CDR2 SFDVKD. J was trimmed by 4 bases and V by 2 bases; bases with no gene match: 5. The CDR3 length is 16 residues. The CDR3 reads CATSDSGLAVTGELFF. DNA for the CDR3: TGTGCCACCAGTGATTCCGGACTAGCCGTCACCGGGGAGCTGTTTTTT.

The V gene is TRBV5-4, the J gene TRBJ1-4; 10 nucleotides line up with TRBD1. This CDR3 is 14 amino acids long. With V trimmed by 5 bases and J by 5 bases, 3 bases remained unmatched. The germline CDR1 and CDR2 sequences are SGHNT and YYREEE (reference sequence). This CDR3 reads CASSPGQGNEKLFF. For the CDR3, the DNA is TGTGCCAGCAGTCCGGGACAGGGGAATGAAAAACTGTTTTTT.

The chain joins TRBV19 to TRBJ2-5; 8 bases fit TRBD1. The trim removed 4 bases at V and 5 bases at J, leaving 9 bases unmatched. The CDR3 consists of 15 residues. Per germline, CDR1 LNHDA and CDR2 SQIVND (reference sequence). For the CDR3, the DNA is TGTGCCAGTAGTAGGCCCCAGGGGGCTGGGGAGACCCAGTACTTC. Translation gives CASSRPQGAGETQYF.

The chain is built from TRBV19 and TRBJ2-1; 12 nucleotides agree with TRBD2. J was trimmed by 7 bases and V by 4 bases; bases with no gene match: 5. In germline, CDR1 is LNHDA, CDR2 SQIVND (reference sequence). The CDR3 runs 15 residues. The CDR3 region has the DNA TGTGCCAGTAGTAAGGGACTAGCGGGTAGTAATGAGCAGTTCTTC. This codes for CASSKGLAGSNEQFF.

The chain is built from TRBV27 and TRBJ1-1; no clear D gene. Per the germline V gene, CDR1 is MNHEY and CDR2 is SMNVEV (reference sequence). V was shortened by 3 bases and J by 3 bases, with 11 bases between the two germline ends. The CDR3 length is 14 residues. CDR3 DNA: TGTGCCAGCAGTTTTTACCGGTCGGACACTGAAGCTTTCTTT. Its translation is CASSFYRSDTEAFF.

The chain uses TRBV3-1 (or the pseudogene TRBV3-2) and TRBJ2-3, with 12 nucleotides matching TRBD2. V was clipped by 2 bases and J by 3 bases; unmatched bases: 9. The CDR3 totals 18 residues. CDR1 is LGHDT, CDR2 YNNKEL, per germline (reference sequence). The CDR3 bases are TGTGCCAGCAGCCAAACAATTCAGACTAGCGGGAGAACAGATACGCAGTATTTT. Amino acids: CASSQTIQTSGRTDTQYF.

The rearrangement links TRBV5-1 to TRBJ2-1; a possible D gene is TRBD2 (6 bases). The CDR3 runs to 16 residues. V was clipped by 0 bases and J by 3 bases, with 13 bases between them. Germline values: CDR1 SGHRS, CDR2 YFSETQ. The CDR3 protein is CASSLVGGVIYNEQFF. CDR3 DNA: TGCGCCAGCAGCTTGGTCGGCGGGGTCATCTACAATGAGCAGTTCTTC.

The chain carries TRBV10-1 and TRBJ1-3; 9 bases line up with TRBD1. The CDR3 has 15 amino acids. Germline CDR1 reads WNHNN; CDR2 reads SYGVQD (reference sequence). The junction had 4 bases not matched to a gene; V was cut back by 6 bases and J by 1 base. The CDR3 sequence is CASSSGTGSGNTIYF. The CDR3 bases are TGCGCCAGCAGCTCCGGGACAGGGTCTGGAAACACCATATATTTT.